This TCR beta chain was documented in a study of shared clonotypes between healthy human individuals. Produced via immunoSEQ multiplex PCR; TCRdb's table is partial and in-frame only. The sample consists of fewer than 1.8 million clones, approximately 98.5% of them appearing once. The receptor's source is a man aged 30 to 45 in good health. Sequenced material: naive CD4+ T cells sorted from blood. Regarding subset: CD45RA+ positively selected.

The CDR3 spells CASSRLRGEDATNEKLFF. CDR3 DNA sequence: TGTGCCAGCAGCAGATTGAGGGGCGAAGACGCAACTAATGAAAAACTGTTTTTT. The genes are TRBV9 and TRBJ1-4, with a tentative D call TRBD1 (5 bases). There are 18 residues in the CDR3. Per germline, CDR1 SGDLS and CDR2 YYNGEE. Trimming stripped 4 bases from V and 0 bases from J, with 19 bases between.